A selection of T cell receptor beta chains follows, all from one sample in a study of beta chain features in type 1 diabetes. Sequencing used immunoSEQ multiplex PCR; TCRdb keeps in-frame clones, though not all of them. The table lists some 230,000 clones, 7.5% to 10% of them singletons, with about 0.037% in the top ten. Sequenced material: naive CD4+ T cells from blood. Receptors originate from a woman aged 18-29 years in good health. CDR3s leave out the opening cysteine and the closing phenylalanine or tryptophan.

v_call,cdr3_aa
TRBV7-2,ASSLAAGVRGNTIY
TRBV7-2,ASSAQGLAYEQY
TRBV29-1,SVSMTGGGQPQH
TRBV5-1,ASSLETGGPQH
TRBV11-2,ASSYSSGVPYNEQF
TRBV5-6,ASSSTLIHEQY
TRBV5-1,ASSLAGTNTGELF
TRBV9,ASSVASQETQY
TRBV7-2,ASSLAGGAYNEQF
TRBV5-6,ASSFSREPREQY
TRBV11-2,ASSLDTGGNQPQH
TRBV29-1,SVTRGLGTEAF
TRBV19,ATKRGGWGYNSPLH
TRBV7-9,ASSWLAGGTDTQY
TRBV5-4,ASSRDRAEHLSEKLF